This is a list of T cell receptor beta chains from one sample in a study of T cell responses to AZD1222 COVID-19 vaccine. The table came from immunoSEQ multiplex PCR; TCRdb's copy has only in-frame clones and leaves some out. The sample carries tens of thousands of clones, under 95% recorded once. Sequenced material: peripheral blood, taken on day 0 of MenACWY control vaccination. Receptors originate from an adult in good health. Both conserved end residues are part of each CDR3. The D gene is left open where the match is weak. Clone size is not always given. Where it is, it says once, few, many or a class for expanded clones.

size: -; V: TRBV2; D: -; J: TRBJ1-2; DNA: TGTGCCAGCAGTGAGGGAGAGGGTCGAAAATCTAACTATGGCTACACCTTC; CDR3: CASSEGEGRKSNYGYTF
size: -; V: TRBV3-1/TRBV3-2; D: -; J: TRBJ1-2; DNA: TGTGCCAGCAGCCAAGAGGGCCTCTATGGCTACACCTTC; CDR3: CASSQEGLYGYTF
size: -; V: TRBV19; D: TRBD2; J: TRBJ2-5; DNA: TGTGCCAGTAGGAGCGGGGGGGTTCAAGAGACCCAGTACTTC; CDR3: CASRSGGVQETQYF
size: -; V: TRBV15; D: -; J: TRBJ2-2; DNA: TGTGCCACCAGCAGAGGAAAGAACACCGGGGAGCTGTTTTTT; CDR3: CATSRGKNTGELFF
size: -; V: TRBV27; D: -; J: TRBJ1-1; DNA: TGTGCCAGCAGTTTTGGGCAAGCACAAGAAGCTTTCTTT; CDR3: CASSFGQAQEAFF
size: once; V: TRBV4-3; D: -; J: TRBJ1-4; DNA: TGCGCCAGCACCAGACAGGTTACGAATGAAAAACTGTTTTTT; CDR3: CASTRQVTNEKLFF
size: -; V: TRBV7-9; D: TRBD1; J: TRBJ2-7; DNA: TGTGCCAGCAGCTTAGCGCCACAGGGGATGGGCGAGCAGTACTTC; CDR3: CASSLAPQGMGEQYF
size: -; V: TRBV18; D: TRBD1; J: TRBJ1-2; DNA: TGTGCCAGCTCCAACACCCCTGGACAGGGCCCCTATGATGGCTACACCTTC; CDR3: CASSNTPGQGPYDGYTF
size: once; V: TRBV11-2; D: -; J: TRBJ1-1; DNA: TGTGCCAGCAGGGGGGGTTGGAACACTGAAGCTTTCTTT; CDR3: CASRGGWNTEAFF
size: -; V: TRBV5-8; D: TRBD1; J: TRBJ1-5; DNA: TGTGCCAGCAGCTTGTTACAGGGGGCTAGCAATCAGCCCCAGCATTTT; CDR3: CASSLLQGASNQPQHF
size: -; V: TRBV5-8; D: -; J: TRBJ1-5; DNA: TGTGCCAGCTTGCGCTTCGGAGGGGCCCTAAATCAGCCCCAGCATTTT; CDR3: CASLRFGGALNQPQHF
size: once; V: TRBV19; D: -; J: TRBJ1-2; DNA: TGTGCCAGTAGTAAGGCAGGACACTATGGCTACACCTTC; CDR3: CASSKAGHYGYTF
size: -; V: TRBV11-2; D: -; J: TRBJ1-3; DNA: TGTGCCAGCAGCTTTCAGAAGGGGGCTGGAAACACCATATATTTT; CDR3: CASSFQKGAGNTIYF
size: -; V: TRBV5-1; D: -; J: TRBJ2-1; DNA: TGCGCCAGCAGCCCCGTCGGACTCGCAGACAATGAGCAGTTCTTC; CDR3: CASSPVGLADNEQFF
size: -; V: TRBV14; D: TRBD2; J: TRBJ2-5; DNA: TGTGCCAGCAGCCAAGCGGGAGGGTTCGGGACCCAGTACTTC; CDR3: CASSQAGGFGTQYF
size: -; V: TRBV18; D: -; J: TRBJ1-1; DNA: TGTGCCAGCTCACCACCGGGGGACGACAAAGCTTTCTTT; CDR3: CASSPPGDDKAFF
size: -; V: TRBV7-9; D: -; J: TRBJ1-1; DNA: TGTGCCAGCAGCTTAGACGGAACGAACACTGAAGCTTTCTTT; CDR3: CASSLDGTNTEAFF
size: -; V: TRBV19; D: TRBD1; J: TRBJ1-3; DNA: TGTGCCAGTAGGGGCCTTCGGACAGGAGACTCTGGAAACACCATATATTTT; CDR3: CASRGLRTGDSGNTIYF
size: -; V: TRBV10-3; D: -; J: TRBJ1-4; DNA: TGTGCCATACGCGGGCAAGGGGCTAATGAAAAACTGTTTTTT; CDR3: CAIRGQGANEKLFF
size: -; V: TRBV12-5; D: -; J: TRBJ1-1; DNA: TGTGCTAGTGCCCCGTCCCGGAACACTGAAGCTTTCTTT; CDR3: CASAPSRNTEAFF
size: -; V: TRBV6-6; D: -; J: TRBJ1-1; DNA: TGTGCCAGCAGCGACCGAGGGAGCACTGAAGCTTTCTTT; CDR3: CASSDRGSTEAFF
size: -; V: TRBV20-1; D: -; J: TRBJ2-7; DNA: TGCAGTGCTAGTGGCGGGATTACCTCCTACGAGCAGTACTTC; CDR3: CSASGGITSYEQYF
size: -; V: TRBV7-2; D: -; J: TRBJ2-7; DNA: TGTGCCAGCAGCTTATATATGTCTGGGGAGCAGTACTTC; CDR3: CASSLYMSGEQYF
size: few; V: TRBV27; D: TRBD1; J: TRBJ1-2; DNA: TGTGCCAGCAACCCAGGGGGTAGAAGCTATGGCTACACCTTC; CDR3: CASNPGGRSYGYTF
size: -; V: TRBV19; D: TRBD1; J: TRBJ2-5; DNA: TGTGCCAGTAGTACCGTGGAGGGACAGGGGGCGTTAGAGACCCAGTACTTC; CDR3: CASSTVEGQGALETQYF
size: once; V: TRBV7-2; D: -; J: TRBJ1-1; DNA: TGTGCCAGCAGCTGGGCGGTGGACACTGAAGCTTTCTTT; CDR3: CASSWAVDTEAFF
size: -; V: TRBV27; D: -; J: TRBJ2-5; DNA: TGTGCCAGCAGTTTATCGAGGGCGGGGTTAGAGACCCAGTACTTC; CDR3: CASSLSRAGLETQYF
size: -; V: TRBV5-6; D: -; J: TRBJ2-6; DNA: TGTGCCAGCAGCTTGATCTCTGGGGCCAACGTCCTGACTTTC; CDR3: CASSLISGANVLTF
size: -; V: TRBV11-2; D: -; J: TRBJ1-1; DNA: TGTGCCAGCAGCTTGGTGGGGGGCACTGAAGCTTTCTTT; CDR3: CASSLVGGTEAFF
size: -; V: TRBV6-5; D: -; J: TRBJ1-1; DNA: TGTGCCAGCAGATCCGGGACACTGAACACTGAAGCTTTCTTT; CDR3: CASRSGTLNTEAFF
size: few; V: TRBV5-4; D: TRBD2; J: TRBJ2-1; DNA: TGTGCCAGCAGCCCGGGACTAGCGGGAGTTGACAATGAGCAGTTCTTC; CDR3: CASSPGLAGVDNEQFF
size: -; V: TRBV4-3; D: TRBD2; J: TRBJ2-2; DNA: TGCGCCAGCAGCCATAGCGGGGGGGCAGTTGGGGAGCTGTTTTTT; CDR3: CASSHSGGAVGELFF
size: -; V: TRBV5-1; D: -; J: TRBJ1-1; DNA: TGCGCCAGCAGCTTGGACCTGGGGGCCATATCCACTGAAGCTTTCTTT; CDR3: CASSLDLGAISTEAFF
size: -; V: TRBV6-2/TRBV6-3; D: -; J: TRBJ2-2; DNA: TGTGCCAGCAGTTACGACCCCCCGTGGTTGAATGTCGGGGAGCTGTTTTTT; CDR3: CASSYDPPWLNVGELFF
size: -; V: TRBV5-5; D: -; J: TRBJ1-2; DNA: TGTGCCAGCAGCCCTCAAAGTGGGGAGAGGGGCTACACCTTC; CDR3: CASSPQSGERGYTF
size: -; V: TRBV21-1; D: -; J: TRBJ1-5; DNA: TGTGCCAGCAGCAAGCCCCCCCGGGGCGGAGATAGCAATCAGCCCCAGCATTTT; CDR3: CASSKPPRGGDSNQPQHF
size: -; V: TRBV11-3; D: -; J: TRBJ2-1; DNA: TGTGCCAGCAGCGCTGGGGACGCTTACAATGAGCAGTTCTTC; CDR3: CASSAGDAYNEQFF
size: -; V: TRBV5-4; D: TRBD1; J: TRBJ1-1; DNA: TGTGCCAGCAGCGGTGGACGAAAGGGGGCGAGTGGCACTGAAGCTTTCTTT; CDR3: CASSGGRKGASGTEAFF
size: -; V: TRBV2; D: -; J: TRBJ2-3; DNA: TGTGCCAGCAGTCTGACCACAGATACGCAGTATTTT; CDR3: CASSLTTDTQYF
size: -; V: TRBV19; D: TRBD1; J: TRBJ1-5; DNA: TGTGCCAGTAGTATATGGACAGGGGGCCTAAGCAATCAGCCCCAGCATTTT; CDR3: CASSIWTGGLSNQPQHF
size: -; V: TRBV18; D: TRBD1; J: TRBJ1-1; DNA: TGTGCCAGCTCAACGGACAGGATGAACACTGAAGCTTTCTTT; CDR3: CASSTDRMNTEAFF
size: -; V: TRBV12-3/TRBV12-4; D: -; J: TRBJ1-5; DNA: TGTGCCAGCAGTCCGCCCGGGGGGCAGCCCCAGCATTTT; CDR3: CASSPPGGQPQHF
size: once; V: TRBV29-1; D: -; J: TRBJ1-2; DNA: TGCAGCGCTCCGGGAGCCTCTAACTATGGCTACACCTTC; CDR3: CSAPGASNYGYTF
size: -; V: TRBV7-9; D: -; J: TRBJ1-4; DNA: TGTGCCAGCAGCTTAGGAACAGGGAAGGAAAAACTGTTTTTT; CDR3: CASSLGTGKEKLFF
size: -; V: TRBV5-1; D: -; J: TRBJ2-6; DNA: TGCGCCAGCAGCCTTCAGCAGTCTGGGGCCAACGTCCTGACTTTC; CDR3: CASSLQQSGANVLTF
size: once; V: TRBV19; D: TRBD2; J: TRBJ2-5; DNA: TGTGCCAGTAGTATGATTCCAGCGGGGGGTCAAGAGACCCAGTACTTC; CDR3: CASSMIPAGGQETQYF